This record looks at one TCR beta chain sequence and its context. The antigen is not known. The data were taken from a study of cytomegalovirus exposure and HLA in healthy donors. Study-level background: Genetic ancestry analysis placed over 75% of the 400 or so donors that were genotyped in the Caucasian-associated cluster.

Germline V gives CDR1 SGHRS, CDR2 YFSETQ. The CDR3 covers 16 residues. V shed 0 bases, J shed 4 bases, and the junction held 8 bases outside the gene matches. Vbeta (60) and Jbeta (13) primers were used in the PCR. The table came from immunoSEQ multiplex PCR; TCRdb's copy has only in-frame clones and leaves some out. The table has 150,000 to 200,000 clones, over 75% seen once; the top ten hold 1.5% to 2%. Study-wide points: In a later analysis, specific HLA alleles were associated with 15,000 to 20,000 TCR beta sequences at a 0.05 false discovery rate. Earlier results showed most TCR beta V segments being productive about 87% or about 30% of the time.

This sequence joins TRBV5-1 and TRBJ1-1; 8 nucleotides match TRBD1. The sample comprised PBMCs. This clonotype was sampled from a woman aged 25 to 39 in good health and CMV-seronegative. In DNA, the CDR3 is TGCGCCAGCAGCTTGGCAGGGCAGGGGGCAGGCACTGAAGCTTTCTTT. Its translation is CASSLAGQGAGTEAFF.